The entry below describes one TCR beta chain. Its antigen is currently unknown. The sample belongs to a study of cytomegalovirus exposure and HLA in healthy donors. Study-level background: An early release of data contained about 85 million unique TCRs, which came from HLA-typed donors. Study observations and caveats: Other equally common chains were less clonally expanded than HLA-associated TCR beta chains, a later analysis showed. CMV serostatus was the sole immune exposure information available.

Amplification used 60 Vbeta primers and 13 Jbeta primers. The table came from immunoSEQ multiplex PCR; TCRdb's copy has only in-frame clones and leaves some out. The table has 150,000 to 180,000 clones, roughly 80% seen once; the top ten hold roughly 4%. CDR3 length: 15 amino acids. CDR1 is KGHSH and CDR2 is LQKENI in the germline V gene. V shed 6 bases, J shed 6 bases, and the junction held 9 bases outside the gene matches. Sequencing was carried out using PBMCs. The origin of this receptor is a woman in her 40s in good health and CMV-seronegative. The V call is TRBV18, the J call TRBJ1-4, with 8 bases lining up with TRBD1. DNA of the CDR3: TGTGCCAGCTCGCCTCAGGGGGCACGGGATGAAAAACTGTTTTTT. Its translation is CASSPQGARDEKLFF.